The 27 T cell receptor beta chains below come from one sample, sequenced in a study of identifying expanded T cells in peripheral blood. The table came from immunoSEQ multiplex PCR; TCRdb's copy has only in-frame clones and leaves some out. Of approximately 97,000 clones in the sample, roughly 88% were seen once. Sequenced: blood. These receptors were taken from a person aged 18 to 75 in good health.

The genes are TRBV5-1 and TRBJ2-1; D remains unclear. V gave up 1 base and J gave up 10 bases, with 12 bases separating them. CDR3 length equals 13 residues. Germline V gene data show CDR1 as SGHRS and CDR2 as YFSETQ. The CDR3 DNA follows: TGCGCCAGCAGCTTGCTCTCCTTAAGGGAGCAGTTCTTC. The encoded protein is CASSLLSLREQFF.

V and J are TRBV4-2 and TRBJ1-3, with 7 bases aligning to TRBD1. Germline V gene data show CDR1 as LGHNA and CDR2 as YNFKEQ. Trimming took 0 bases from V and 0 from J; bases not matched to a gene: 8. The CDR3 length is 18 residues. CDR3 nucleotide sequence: TGTGCCAGCAGCCAAGATTTGACAGGGAGGGCCTCTGGAAACACCATATATTTT. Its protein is CASSQDLTGRASGNTIYF.

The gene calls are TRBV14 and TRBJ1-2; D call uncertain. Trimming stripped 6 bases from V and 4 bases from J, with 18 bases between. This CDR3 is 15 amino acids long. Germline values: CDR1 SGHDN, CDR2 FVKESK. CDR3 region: CASSRTMGSAYGYTF. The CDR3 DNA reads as TGTGCCAGCAGTCGGACGATGGGGTCCGCCTATGGCTACACCTTC.

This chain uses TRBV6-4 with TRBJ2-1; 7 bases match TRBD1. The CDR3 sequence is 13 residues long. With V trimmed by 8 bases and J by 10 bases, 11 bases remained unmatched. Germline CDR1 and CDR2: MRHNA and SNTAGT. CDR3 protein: CASARDRVGEQFF. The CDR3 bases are TGTGCCAGCGCCCGCGACAGGGTCGGCGAGCAGTTCTTC.

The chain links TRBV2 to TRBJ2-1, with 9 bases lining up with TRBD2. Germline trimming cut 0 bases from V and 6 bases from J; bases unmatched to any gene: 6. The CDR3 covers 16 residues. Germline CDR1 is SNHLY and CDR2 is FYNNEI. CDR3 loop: CASSEARGGHTNEQFF. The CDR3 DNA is TGTGCCAGCAGTGAAGCGCGGGGGGGCCACACCAATGAGCAGTTCTTC.

CDR3 amino acids: CASSQGQGWTYEQYF. The CDR3 DNA reads TGCGCCAGCAGCCAGGGACAGGGGTGGACCTACGAGCAGTACTTC. This chain uses TRBV5-1 with TRBJ2-7, with TRBD1 identical over 10 bases. Germline CDR1 SGHRS, CDR2 YFSETQ. V trimming: 4 bases; J trimming: 2 bases; junction bases outside the gene matches: 6. The CDR3 spans 15 residues.

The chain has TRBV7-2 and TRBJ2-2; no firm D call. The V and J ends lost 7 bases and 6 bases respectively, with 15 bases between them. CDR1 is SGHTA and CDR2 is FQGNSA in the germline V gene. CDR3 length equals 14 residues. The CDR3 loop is CASTAKRLAGELFF. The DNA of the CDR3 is TGTGCCAGCACAGCTAAGAGGCTTGCCGGGGAGCTGTTTTTT.

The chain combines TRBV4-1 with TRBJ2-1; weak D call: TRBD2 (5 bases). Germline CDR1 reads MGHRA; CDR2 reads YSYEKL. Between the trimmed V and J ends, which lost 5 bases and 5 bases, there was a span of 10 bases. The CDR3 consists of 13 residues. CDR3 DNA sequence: TGCGCCAGCAGCTTCCTCGGGGACAATGAGCAGTTCTTC. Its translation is CASSFLGDNEQFF.

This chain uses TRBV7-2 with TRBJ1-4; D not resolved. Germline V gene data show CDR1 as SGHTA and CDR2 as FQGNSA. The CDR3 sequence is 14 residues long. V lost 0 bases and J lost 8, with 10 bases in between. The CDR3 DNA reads TGTGCCAGCAGCTTAGCTGGAACGGGGGAAAAACTGTTTTTT. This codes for CASSLAGTGEKLFF.

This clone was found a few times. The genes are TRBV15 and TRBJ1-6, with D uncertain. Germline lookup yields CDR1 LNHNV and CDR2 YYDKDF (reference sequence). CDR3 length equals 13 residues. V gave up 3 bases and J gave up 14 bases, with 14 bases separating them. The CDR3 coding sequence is TGTGCCACCAGCAGTGAAAGGATTGCGGCCCTCCACTTT. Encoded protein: CATSSERIAALHF.

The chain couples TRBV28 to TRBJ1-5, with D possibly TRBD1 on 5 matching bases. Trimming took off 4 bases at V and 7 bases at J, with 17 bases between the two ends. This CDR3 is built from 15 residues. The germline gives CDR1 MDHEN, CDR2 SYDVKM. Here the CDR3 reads CASSSQGTVWQPQHF. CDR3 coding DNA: TGTGCCAGCAGTTCTCAAGGGACTGTTTGGCAGCCCCAGCATTTT.

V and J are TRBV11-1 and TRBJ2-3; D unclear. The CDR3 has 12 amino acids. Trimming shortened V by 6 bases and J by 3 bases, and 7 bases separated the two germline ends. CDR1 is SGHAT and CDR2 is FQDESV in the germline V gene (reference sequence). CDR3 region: CASRPPTDTQYF. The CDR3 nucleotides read TGTGCCAGCAGGCCCCCTACAGATACGCAGTATTTT.

The DNA for the CDR3 is TGTGCCAGCAGTTACGGGGCAGGGGTAGGATACGAGCAGTACTTC. Translation: CASSYGAGVGYEQYF. The chain carries TRBV6-5 and TRBJ2-7, with TRBD1 as a possible D gene (6 bases). The CDR3 contains 15 residues. The ends were cut back, 2 bases at V and 4 bases at J, with 15 bases in the middle. The germline CDR1 and CDR2 sequences are MNHEY and SVGAGI.

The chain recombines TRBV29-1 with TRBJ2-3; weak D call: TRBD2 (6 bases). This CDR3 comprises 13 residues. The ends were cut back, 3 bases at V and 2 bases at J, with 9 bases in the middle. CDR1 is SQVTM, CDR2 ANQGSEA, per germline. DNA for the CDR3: TGCAGCGTTGATCGGGGGAACACAGATACGCAGTATTTT. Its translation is CSVDRGNTDTQYF.

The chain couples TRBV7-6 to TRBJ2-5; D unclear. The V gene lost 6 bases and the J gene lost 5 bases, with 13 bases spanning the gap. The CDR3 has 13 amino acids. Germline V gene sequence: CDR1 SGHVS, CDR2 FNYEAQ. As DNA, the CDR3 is TGTGCCAGCAGTCAGCAAAGGAGCGAGACCCAGTACTTC. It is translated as CASSQQRSETQYF.

The CDR3 is CASSESANEQFF. The CDR3 bases are TGTGCCAGCAGTGAATCCGCAAATGAGCAGTTCTTC. The gene calls are TRBV2 and TRBJ2-1; the D is unclear. This CDR3 comprises 12 residues. Trimming shortened V by 2 bases and J by 7 bases, and 6 bases separated the two germline ends. CDR1 and CDR2 from the germline V gene are SNHLY and FYNNEI. Full variable domain (outside the CDR3, taken from reference TRBV2 and TRBJ2-1): EPEVTQTPSHQVTQMGQEVILRCVPISNHLYFYWYRQILGQKVEFLVSFYNNEISEKSEIFDDQFSVERPDGSNFTLKIRSTKLEDSAMYFCASSESANEQFFGPGTRLTVL.

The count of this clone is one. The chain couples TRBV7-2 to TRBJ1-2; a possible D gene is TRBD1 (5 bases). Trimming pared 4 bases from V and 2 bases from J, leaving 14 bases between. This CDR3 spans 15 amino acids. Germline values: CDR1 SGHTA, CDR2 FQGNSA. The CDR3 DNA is TGTGCCAGCAGCTCAAACCCGGGACGGAACTATGGCTACACCTTC. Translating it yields CASSSNPGRNYGYTF.

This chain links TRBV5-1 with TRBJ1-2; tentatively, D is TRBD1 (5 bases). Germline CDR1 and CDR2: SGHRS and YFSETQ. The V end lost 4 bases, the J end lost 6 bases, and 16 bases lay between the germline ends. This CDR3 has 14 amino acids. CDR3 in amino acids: CASSPAGTIDGYTF. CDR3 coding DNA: TGCGCCAGCAGCCCCGCTGGGACGATAGATGGCTACACCTTC.

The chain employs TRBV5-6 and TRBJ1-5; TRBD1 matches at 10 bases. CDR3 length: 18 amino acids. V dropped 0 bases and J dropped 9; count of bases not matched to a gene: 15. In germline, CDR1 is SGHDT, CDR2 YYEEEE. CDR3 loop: CASSLALLGQGGSGPQHF. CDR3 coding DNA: TGTGCCAGCAGCTTGGCCCTCCTCGGACAGGGGGGGTCTGGGCCCCAGCATTTT.

CDR3 sequence reads: CASSRPSTANDEAFF. The CDR3 coding sequence is TGTGCCAGCAGCCGCCCCTCAACAGCGAACGATGAAGCTTTCTTT. The chain couples TRBV6-5 to TRBJ1-1; D remains unclear. V shed 6 bases and J shed 7 bases, with 21 bases lying between them. CDR3 length: 15 amino acids. In germline, CDR1 is MNHEY, CDR2 SVGAGI.

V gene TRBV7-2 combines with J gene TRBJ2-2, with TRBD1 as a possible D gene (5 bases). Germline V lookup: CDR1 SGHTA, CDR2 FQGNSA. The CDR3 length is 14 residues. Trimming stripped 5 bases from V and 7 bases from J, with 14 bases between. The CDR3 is CASSLQGVVGELFF. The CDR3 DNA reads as TGTGCCAGCAGCCTCCAAGGGGTTGTCGGGGAGCTGTTTTTT.

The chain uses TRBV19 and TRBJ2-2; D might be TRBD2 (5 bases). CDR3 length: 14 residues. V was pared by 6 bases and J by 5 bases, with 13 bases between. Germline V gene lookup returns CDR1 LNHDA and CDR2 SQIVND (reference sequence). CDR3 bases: TGTGCCAGTAGGGGCTCGTCGGGAACCGGGGAGCTGTTTTTT. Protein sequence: CASRGSSGTGELFF.

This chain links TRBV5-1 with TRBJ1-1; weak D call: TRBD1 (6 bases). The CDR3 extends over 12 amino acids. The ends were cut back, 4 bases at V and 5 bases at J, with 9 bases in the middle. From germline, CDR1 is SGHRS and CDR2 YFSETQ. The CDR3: CASSLTGTEAFF. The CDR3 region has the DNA TGCGCCAGCAGCCTGACAGGAACTGAAGCTTTCTTT.

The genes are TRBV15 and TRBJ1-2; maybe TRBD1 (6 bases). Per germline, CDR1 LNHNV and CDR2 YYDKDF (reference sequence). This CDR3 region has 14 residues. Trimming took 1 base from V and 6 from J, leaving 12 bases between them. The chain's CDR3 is CATSRVQGKDGYTF. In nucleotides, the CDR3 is TGTGCCACCAGCAGAGTACAGGGCAAAGATGGCTACACCTTC.

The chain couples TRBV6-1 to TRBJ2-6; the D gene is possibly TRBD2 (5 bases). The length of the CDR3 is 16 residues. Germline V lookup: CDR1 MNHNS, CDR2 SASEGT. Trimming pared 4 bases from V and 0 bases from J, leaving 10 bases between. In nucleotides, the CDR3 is TGTGCCAGCAGTGCCGAACGGGGCTCTGGGGCCAACGTCCTGACTTTC. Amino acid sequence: CASSAERGSGANVLTF.

CDR3 in amino acids: CASSVAYGGEQYF. In nucleotides, the CDR3 is TGTGCCAGCAGCGTAGCCTATGGTGGCGAGCAGTACTTC. The chain uses TRBV9 and TRBJ2-7; D unclear. Germline V gives CDR1 SGDLS, CDR2 YYNGEE. Deletions cut 0 bases from V and 6 bases from J, with 10 bases between. CDR3 length: 13 amino acids.

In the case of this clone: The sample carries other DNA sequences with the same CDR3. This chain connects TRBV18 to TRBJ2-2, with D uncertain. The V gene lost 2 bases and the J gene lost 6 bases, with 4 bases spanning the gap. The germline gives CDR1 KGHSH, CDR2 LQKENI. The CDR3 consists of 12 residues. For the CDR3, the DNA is TGTGCCAGCTCACCAGGGTCCGGGGAGCTGTTTTTT. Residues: CASSPGSGELFF.